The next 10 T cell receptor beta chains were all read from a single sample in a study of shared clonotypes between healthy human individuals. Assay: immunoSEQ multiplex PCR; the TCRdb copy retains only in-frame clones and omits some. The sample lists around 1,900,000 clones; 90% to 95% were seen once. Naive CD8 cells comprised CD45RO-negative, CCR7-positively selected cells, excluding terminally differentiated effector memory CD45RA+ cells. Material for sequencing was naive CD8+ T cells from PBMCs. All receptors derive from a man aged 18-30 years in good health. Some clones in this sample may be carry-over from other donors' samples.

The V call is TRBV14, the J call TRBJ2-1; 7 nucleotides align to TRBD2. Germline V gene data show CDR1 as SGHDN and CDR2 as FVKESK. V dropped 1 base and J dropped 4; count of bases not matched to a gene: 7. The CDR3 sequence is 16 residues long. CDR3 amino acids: CASSQVGGGPYNEQFF. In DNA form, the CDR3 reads TGTGCCAGCAGCCAAGTTGGGGGAGGGCCTTACAATGAGCAGTTCTTC.

This CDR3 reads CASSPTGRVYSTDTQYF. The DNA of the CDR3 is TGTGCCAGCAGCCCCACGGGCAGAGTATATAGCACAGATACGCAGTATTTT. The chain combines TRBV7-2 with TRBJ2-3, with D uncertain. The CDR3 loop spans 17 amino acids. V was pared by 5 bases and J by 0 bases, with 18 bases between. From germline, CDR1 is SGHTA and CDR2 FQGNSA.

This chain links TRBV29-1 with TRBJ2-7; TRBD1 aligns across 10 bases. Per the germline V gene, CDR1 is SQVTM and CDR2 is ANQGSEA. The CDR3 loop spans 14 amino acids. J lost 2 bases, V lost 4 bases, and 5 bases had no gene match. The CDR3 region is CSVVDRGRTYEQYF. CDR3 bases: TGCAGCGTTGTCGACAGGGGGCGTACCTACGAGCAGTACTTC.

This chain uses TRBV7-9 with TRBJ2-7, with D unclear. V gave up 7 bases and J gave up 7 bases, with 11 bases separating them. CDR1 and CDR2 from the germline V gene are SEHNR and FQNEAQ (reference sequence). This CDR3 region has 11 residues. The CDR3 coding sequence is TGTGCCAGCACTGACGGTTGGGAGCAGTACTTC. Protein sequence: CASTDGWEQYF.

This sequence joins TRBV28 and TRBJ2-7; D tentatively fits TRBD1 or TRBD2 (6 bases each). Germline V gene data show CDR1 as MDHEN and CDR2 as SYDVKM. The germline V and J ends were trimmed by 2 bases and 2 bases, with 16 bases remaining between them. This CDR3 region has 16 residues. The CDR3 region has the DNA TGTGCCAGCAGTTTAATTAGGGGGGCCACAGCCTACGAGCAGTACTTC. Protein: CASSLIRGATAYEQYF.

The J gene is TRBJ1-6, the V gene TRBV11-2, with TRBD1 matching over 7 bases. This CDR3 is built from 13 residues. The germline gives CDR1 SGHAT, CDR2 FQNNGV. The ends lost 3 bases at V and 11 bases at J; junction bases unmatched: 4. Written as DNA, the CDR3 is TGTGCCAGCAGCTTCGAAACAGGGGCACCCCTCCACTTT. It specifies CASSFETGAPLHF.

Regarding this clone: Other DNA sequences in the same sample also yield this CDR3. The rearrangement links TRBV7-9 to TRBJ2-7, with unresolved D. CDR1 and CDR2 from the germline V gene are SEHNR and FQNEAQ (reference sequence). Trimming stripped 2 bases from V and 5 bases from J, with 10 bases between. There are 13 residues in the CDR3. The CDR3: CASSLPGPHEQYF. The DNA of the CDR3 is TGTGCCAGCAGCTTACCGGGTCCCCACGAGCAGTACTTC.

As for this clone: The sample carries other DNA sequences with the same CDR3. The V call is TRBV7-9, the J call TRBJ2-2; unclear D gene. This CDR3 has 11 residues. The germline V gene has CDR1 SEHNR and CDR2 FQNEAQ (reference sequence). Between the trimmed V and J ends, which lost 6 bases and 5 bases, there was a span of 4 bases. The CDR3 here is CASRLTGELFF. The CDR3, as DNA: TGTGCCAGCAGACTAACCGGGGAGCTGTTTTTT.

CDR3 DNA: TGTGCCAGCAGGGACAGGGAGGTAGTCGGCACCGGGGAGCTGTTTTTT. The encoded protein is CASRDREVVGTGELFF. The chain recombines TRBV28 with TRBJ2-2; the match to TRBD1 covers 8 bases. The V gene's germline CDR1 is MDHEN and CDR2 SYDVKM. The V segment lost 6 bases and the J segment 4 bases; nucleotides outside the gene matches: 10. This CDR3 is built from 16 residues. Complete variable domain (other parts from reference TRBV28 and TRBJ2-2): DVKVTQSSRYLVKRTGEKVFLECVQDMDHENMFWYRQDPGLGLRLIYFSYDVKMKEKGDIPEGYSVSREKKERFSLILESASTNQTSMYLCASRDREVVGTGELFFGEGSRLTVL.

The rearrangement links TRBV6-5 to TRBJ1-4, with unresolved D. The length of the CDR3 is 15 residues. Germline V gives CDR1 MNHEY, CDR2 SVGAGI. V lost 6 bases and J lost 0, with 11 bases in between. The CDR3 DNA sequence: TGTGCCAGCAGGGACTACGGGTCAACTAATGAAAAACTGTTTTTT. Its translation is CASRDYGSTNEKLFF.